This T cell receptor beta chain was recorded in a study of T cell clonotyping in hematopoietic cell transplantation. The wider study: Recipient samples before transplant were obtained post-cytoreduction. Findings of the study overall: Higher Inverse Simpson Index values in graft donor and pretransplant recipient predicted broader posttransplant TCR diversity. No sorting was done, leaving CD4 and CD8 contributions mixed.

The time point here: recipient sample about 28 days before transplant, after cytoreduction. About this clone: Its antigen is unknown.

The V gene's germline CDR1 is SGHDT and CDR2 YYEEEE. V dropped 5 bases and J dropped 6; count of bases not matched to a gene: 11. There are 15 residues in the CDR3. Method: immunoSEQ multiplex PCR; TCRdb's copy keeps in-frame clones and lacks some. The sample contains about 27,000 clones, 60% to 80% of which appear only once. This receptor was taken from a man aged 50 to 59 with myelodysplastic syndrome. Some clones in this sample may be carry-over from other donors' samples. The chain has TRBV5-6 and TRBJ1-5; 7 bases map to TRBD1. The starting material was peripheral blood mononuclear cells, obtained before stem cell transplant. CDR3 amino acids: CASSIWGQGVQPQHF. The CDR3 bases are TGTGCCAGCAGTATATGGGGGCAGGGGGTTCAGCCCCAGCATTTT.